This TCR beta chain appears in the sequencing data of a study of control samples from healthy donors and cancer patients. TCRdb's table, derived via immunoSEQ multiplex PCR, lists solely in-frame clones and lacks some. The repertoire includes about 120,000 clones, about nine tenths of them detected once, and more than 6.5% sits in the top ten. Looked up from germline, CDR1 is SEHNR and CDR2 is FQNEAQ (reference sequence). With 7 bases clipped from V and 7 bases from J, the junction kept 9 bases outside the gene matches. There are 14 residues in the CDR3. The chain links TRBV7-9 to TRBJ2-3, with 9 bases lining up with TRBD1. The receptor comes from a man aged 40-55 years in good health. The sequencing sample was made of blood. The CDR3 region is CASIPTGGAYTQYF. CDR3 DNA sequence: TGTGCCAGCATACCTACAGGGGGCGCATATACGCAGTATTTT.